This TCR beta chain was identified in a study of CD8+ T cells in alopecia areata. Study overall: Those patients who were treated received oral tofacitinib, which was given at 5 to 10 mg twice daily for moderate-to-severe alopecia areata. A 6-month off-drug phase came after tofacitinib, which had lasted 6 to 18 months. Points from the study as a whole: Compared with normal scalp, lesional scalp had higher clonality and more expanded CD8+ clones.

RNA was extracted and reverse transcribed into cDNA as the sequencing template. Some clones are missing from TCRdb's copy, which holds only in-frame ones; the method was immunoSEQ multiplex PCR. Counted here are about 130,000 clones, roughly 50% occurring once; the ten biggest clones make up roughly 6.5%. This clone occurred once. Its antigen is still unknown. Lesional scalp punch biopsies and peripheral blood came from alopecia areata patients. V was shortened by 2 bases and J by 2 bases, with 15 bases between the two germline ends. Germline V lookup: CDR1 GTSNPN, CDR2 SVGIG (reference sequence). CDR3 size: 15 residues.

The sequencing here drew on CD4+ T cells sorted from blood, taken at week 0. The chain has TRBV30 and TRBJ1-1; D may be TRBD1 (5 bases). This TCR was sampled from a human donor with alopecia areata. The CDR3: CAWSPSGTNNTEAFF. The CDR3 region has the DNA TGTGCCTGGAGTCCCTCCGGGACCAACAACACTGAAGCTTTCTTT.